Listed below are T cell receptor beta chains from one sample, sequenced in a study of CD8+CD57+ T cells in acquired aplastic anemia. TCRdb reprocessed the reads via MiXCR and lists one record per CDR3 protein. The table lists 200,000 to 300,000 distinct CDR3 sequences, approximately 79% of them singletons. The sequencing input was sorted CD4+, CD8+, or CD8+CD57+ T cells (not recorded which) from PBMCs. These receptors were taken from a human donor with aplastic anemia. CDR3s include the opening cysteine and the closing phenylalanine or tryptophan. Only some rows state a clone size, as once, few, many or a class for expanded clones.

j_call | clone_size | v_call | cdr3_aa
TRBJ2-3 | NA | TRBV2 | CASGVMGIETHTQYF
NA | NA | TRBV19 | CASKGRSSYEQYF
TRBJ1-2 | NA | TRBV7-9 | CASSVGLDAQYSF
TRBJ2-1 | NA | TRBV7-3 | CASSDAGIDEQFF
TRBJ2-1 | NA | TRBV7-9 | CASSFQRSGESHDF
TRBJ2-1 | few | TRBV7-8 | CASSIAGGAYTQHFF
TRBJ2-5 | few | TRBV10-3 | CAISELGDQQETQYF
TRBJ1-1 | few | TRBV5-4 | CASSFTSGQGYTEAFF
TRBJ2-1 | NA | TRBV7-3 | CASSLEGNNSRHQQFF
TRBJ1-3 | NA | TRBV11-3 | CASSLGVRGGNTIYF
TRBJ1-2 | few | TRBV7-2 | CASSPQTGAVDGYTF
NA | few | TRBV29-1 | CSVGDYAGETQYF
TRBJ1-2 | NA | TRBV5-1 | CASSSIEGADYGYTF
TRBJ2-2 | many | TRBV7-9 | CASSARFDTGELFF
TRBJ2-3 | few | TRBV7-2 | CASSSQGYDTDTQYF
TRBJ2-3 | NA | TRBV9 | CASSVGRGRKAPHF
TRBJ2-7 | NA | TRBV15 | CATSTGQGNYDQYF
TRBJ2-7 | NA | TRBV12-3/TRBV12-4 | CASSPAGTSYEQYF
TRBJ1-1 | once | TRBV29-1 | CSVEGQMNTEAFF
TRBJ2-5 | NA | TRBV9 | CASGVAGNIQYFETQYF
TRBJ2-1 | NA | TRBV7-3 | CASSLTKRGDDSRQFF
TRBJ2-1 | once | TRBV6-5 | CASRGTGTSSDEQFF
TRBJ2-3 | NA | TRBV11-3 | CASSLEVTVTDTQYF
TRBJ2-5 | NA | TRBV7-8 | CASSSGGTRDTTHYF